These 32 T cell receptor beta chains came from one sample sequenced in a study of shared clonotypes between healthy human individuals. The assay was immunoSEQ multiplex PCR, and TCRdb's table has in-frame clones only and misses some. The data contain about 2.4 million clones, approximately 93% of them singletons. The specimen sequenced was naive CD4+ T cells from PBMCs. Subset described: CD45RA+ positively selected. These receptors came from a man aged 18 to 35 in good health. Some clones in this sample may be carry-over from other donors' samples.

The chain carries TRBV28 and TRBJ2-2; D is unresolved. Germline CDR1 reads MDHEN; CDR2 reads SYDVKM. Trimming cost V 6 bases and J 2 bases, with 16 bases left between them. The CDR3 length is 16 residues. The CDR3 spells CASRKETPFNTGELFF. In DNA, the CDR3 is TGTGCCAGCAGAAAGGAGACTCCTTTTAACACCGGGGAGCTGTTTTTT.

This clone was counted once. The V gene is TRBV6-5, the J gene TRBJ2-3; TRBD1 aligns across 9 bases. J lost 0 bases, V lost 3 bases, and 4 bases had no gene match. Germline V gives CDR1 MNHEY, CDR2 SVGAGI. This CDR3 comprises 16 residues. Written as DNA, the CDR3 is TGTGCCAGCAGTTATAACAGGGGGCTTAGCACAGATACGCAGTATTTT. Protein product: CASSYNRGLSTDTQYF.

J is TRBJ2-5 and V is TRBV18; D is undetermined. Trimming stripped 5 bases from V and 0 bases from J, with 10 bases between. Germline-derived CDR1 and CDR2 are KGHSH and LQKENI. The CDR3 covers 14 residues. CDR3 amino acids: CASSFGPYQETQYF. CDR3 nucleotides: TGTGCCAGCTCATTTGGACCTTACCAAGAGACCCAGTACTTC.

This clone has more than one count but fewer than ten. The chain recombines TRBV30 with TRBJ1-1, with D unresolved. The V gene lost 5 bases and the J gene lost 1 base, with 8 bases spanning the gap. CDR3 length: 12 residues. Looked up from germline, CDR1 is GTSNPN and CDR2 is SVGIG (reference sequence). The chain's CDR3 is CAWGRTNTEAFF. CDR3 bases: TGTGCCTGGGGACGGACGAACACTGAAGCTTTCTTT.

This clone was seen a few times. V and J are TRBV9 and TRBJ2-1, with D hard to call. Germline CDR1 and CDR2: SGDLS and YYNGEE. This CDR3 comprises 13 residues. V was pared by 0 bases and J by 8 bases, with 9 bases between. The DNA for the CDR3 is TGTGCCAGCAGCGTAGTGTCTAACGATGAGCAGTTCTTC. Translation gives CASSVVSNDEQFF.

The sample holds one count of this clone. The rearrangement joins TRBV9 to TRBJ2-1; 7 nucleotides agree with TRBD2. V shed 4 bases, J shed 2 bases, and the junction held 6 bases outside the gene matches. CDR1 and CDR2 from the germline V gene are SGDLS and YYNGEE. CDR3 length equals 15 residues. The DNA of the CDR3 is TGTGCCAGCAGCATTAGCGGGCAAACCTACAATGAGCAGTTCTTC. Amino acids: CASSISGQTYNEQFF.

The chain recombines TRBV30 with TRBJ2-1; 7 positions agree with TRBD1. In germline, CDR1 is GTSNPN, CDR2 SVGIG (reference sequence). Trimming cost V 2 bases and J 11 bases; bases outside gene matches: 3. CDR3 size: 11 residues. The CDR3 region has the DNA TGTGCCTGGAGTCCCAGGGGGAAGCAGTTCTTC. Its protein is CAWSPRGKQFF.

DNA for the CDR3: TGCGCCAGCAGCCAAGATGGGGTTAGCGGGAGTCGGTTCTTC. Encoded protein: CASSQDGVSGSRFF. This chain links TRBV4-1 with TRBJ2-1; 9 nucleotides agree with TRBD2. The CDR3 is made up of 14 amino acids. Looked up from germline, CDR1 is MGHRA and CDR2 is YSYEKL. Losses at the gene ends were 0 bases for V and 15 bases for J; bases not matched to a gene: 9.

This sequence joins TRBV5-1 and TRBJ2-7, with 7 nucleotides matching TRBD1. The CDR3 is made up of 13 amino acids. The V and J ends lost 1 base and 6 bases, in that order; junction bases with no gene match: 4. CDR1 SGHRS and CDR2 YFSETQ come from the germline V gene. The CDR3 region has the DNA TGCGCCAGCAGCTTGACACAGGGGAGCGAGCAGTACTTC. Encoded protein: CASSLTQGSEQYF.

The CDR3 DNA follows: TGTGCCAGCGGGACTATTAGAGCGTACTATGGCTACACCTTC. Encoded protein: CASGTIRAYYGYTF. The chain employs TRBV28 and TRBJ1-2; possibly TRBD1 for D (5 bases). This CDR3 spans 14 amino acids. From germline, CDR1 is MDHEN and CDR2 SYDVKM. Trimming cost V 8 bases and J 3 bases, with 16 bases left between them.

V is TRBV9 and J is TRBJ2-3; a possible D gene is TRBD2 (6 bases). CDR1 SGDLS and CDR2 YYNGEE come from the germline V gene. The germline V and J ends were trimmed by 2 bases and 0 bases, with 13 bases remaining between them. This CDR3 has 16 residues. The CDR3 loop reads CASSVQGGVSTDTQYF. In nucleotides, the CDR3 is TGTGCCAGCAGCGTCCAGGGCGGGGTTAGCACAGATACGCAGTATTTT.

A remark on this clone: Other DNA sequences in the sample encode the same CDR3. This chain uses TRBV6-6 with TRBJ2-7; perhaps TRBD2 as D (6 bases). V was trimmed by 2 bases and J by 3 bases, leaving 8 bases between them. The CDR3 consists of 13 residues. Germline V gives CDR1 MNHNY, CDR2 SVGAGI (reference sequence). Written as DNA, the CDR3 is TGTGCCAGCAGTTACGCCGGGAGCTACGAGCAGTACTTC. Its protein product is CASSYAGSYEQYF.

The chain has TRBV28 and TRBJ2-5; TRBD1 matches 11 bases. The DNA end is more similar to TRBJ2-7, so the J call may be wrong. Germline values: CDR1 MDHEN, CDR2 SYDVKM. The CDR3 length is 15 residues. This CDR3 reads CASSSSGTGGLEQYF. The CDR3 nucleotides are TGTGCCAGCAGTTCCTCCGGGACAGGGGGTCTCGAGCAGTACTTC.

This chain joins TRBV5-1 and TRBJ1-1; a possible D gene is TRBD1 (6 bases). Trimming stripped 1 base from V and 1 base from J, with 14 bases between. Germline CDR1 is SGHRS and CDR2 is YFSETQ. The CDR3 is 16 residues long. The CDR3: CASSLTPGQRNTEAFF. DNA of the CDR3: TGCGCCAGCAGCTTGACCCCGGGACAAAGGAACACTGAAGCTTTCTTT.

The chain uses TRBV7-8 and TRBJ1-1, with D possibly matching TRBD1 (5 bases). This CDR3 comprises 14 residues. The germline V gene encodes CDR1 SGHVS and CDR2 FQNEAQ. Deletions cut 3 bases from V and 1 base from J, with 9 bases between. In DNA form, the CDR3 reads TGTGCCAGCAGCTTTGTACAGGCGAACACTGAAGCTTTCTTT. Amino acids: CASSFVQANTEAFF.

This chain uses TRBV9 with TRBJ2-2, with no clear D. This CDR3 has 15 residues. Per germline, CDR1 SGDLS and CDR2 YYNGEE. V was trimmed by 2 bases and J by 7 bases, leaving 15 bases between them. DNA of the CDR3: TGTGCCAGCAGCGTTGGGGTGGAGCCGGTCGGGGAGCTGTTTTTT. Protein: CASSVGVEPVGELFF.

The rearrangement joins TRBV7-8 to TRBJ2-7; 7 bases align to TRBD2. J was trimmed by 3 bases and V by 5 bases; bases with no gene match: 10. The CDR3 contains 15 residues. CDR1 and CDR2 from the germline V gene are SGHVS and FQNEAQ. The CDR3 sequence is CASSKRQSGDYEQYF. CDR3 coding DNA: TGTGCCAGCAGCAAGAGACAGAGCGGGGACTACGAGCAGTACTTC.

The sample holds one count of this clone. The V and J genes are TRBV6-1 and TRBJ2-1, with a weak D call TRBD1 (5 bases). V was trimmed by 7 bases and J by 1 base, leaving 8 bases between them. This CDR3 has 13 amino acids. The germline V gene encodes CDR1 MNHNS and CDR2 SASEGT. In DNA form, the CDR3 reads TGTGCCAGCAACAGGATTTCCTACAATGAGCAGTTCTTC. This encodes CASNRISYNEQFF.

This clone was observed a single time. The junction shows a germline mismatch at one end, possibly a read error. This rearrangement joins TRBV25-1 to TRBJ2-1, with a weak D call TRBD2 (7 bases). This CDR3 region has 18 residues. The V gene's germline CDR1 is MGHDK and CDR2 SYGVNS. The CDR3 DNA reads as TGTGCCAGCAGGGAATCCCCTGGGGGCGGGAGCTCCTACAATGAGCAGTTCTTC. This sequence encodes CASRESPGGGSSYNEQFF.

The V gene is TRBV11-2, the J gene TRBJ2-7; 11 positions match TRBD2. Germline loops: CDR1 SGHAT, CDR2 FQNNGV. The CDR3 extends over 18 amino acids. J gave up 2 bases and V 0 bases, and 9 bases lay outside the gene matches. CDR3 nucleotides: TGTGCCAGCAGCTTAGAGAGAGCGGGACTAGCGGTTACCTACGAGCAGTACTTC. Translation: CASSLERAGLAVTYEQYF.

The chain is built from TRBV7-2 and TRBJ2-1; possibly TRBD2 for D (6 bases). Germline V gene lookup returns CDR1 SGHTA and CDR2 FQGNSA. The V gene lost 1 base and the J gene lost 1 base, with 11 bases spanning the gap. This CDR3 has 16 residues. The CDR3 loop reads CASSLGTSLSYNEQFF. The CDR3 DNA sequence: TGTGCCAGCAGCTTAGGAACTAGCCTATCCTACAATGAGCAGTTCTTC. Using reference TRBV7-2 and TRBJ2-1 for the parts outside the CDR3, the full variable domain is GAGVSQSPSNKVTEKGKDVELRCDPISGHTALYWYRQSLGQGLEFLIYFQGNSAPDKSGLPSDRFSAERTGGSVSTLTIQRTQQEDSAVYLCASSLGTSLSYNEQFFGPGTRLTVL.

The CDR3 region has the DNA TGTGCCAGCAGCTTAAACAGGGTTCGGTTAGATACGCAGTATTTT. Its protein product is CASSLNRVRLDTQYF. The chain employs TRBV7-9 and TRBJ2-3; possible D gene TRBD1, 6 bases. Germline V gene data show CDR1 as SEHNR and CDR2 as FQNEAQ (reference sequence). Trimming removed 2 bases at V and 5 bases at J, with 14 bases between. CDR3 length: 15 amino acids. Based on the CDR3 plus reference TRBV7-9 and TRBJ2-3, the full variable domain is DTGVSQNPRHKITKRGQNVTFRCDPISEHNRLYWYRQTLGQGPEFLTYFQNEAQLEKSRLLSDRFSAERPKGSFSTLEIQRTEQGDSAMYLCASSLNRVRLDTQYFGPGTRLTVL.

This chain links TRBV7-3 with TRBJ2-7; TRBD2 aligns across 7 bases. Germline CDR1 reads SGHTA; CDR2 reads FQGTGA. Losses at the gene ends were 6 bases for V and 9 bases for J; bases not matched to a gene: 17. The CDR3 totals 15 residues. The CDR3 bases are TGTGCCAGCAGTCCTCGGGGAGGGACCGACGGGGCGCAGTACTTC. Amino acid sequence: CASSPRGGTDGAQYF.

Of note for this clone: Other DNA sequences of this sample code for an identical CDR3. The genes are TRBV6-5 and TRBJ2-2; D uncertain. The CDR3 spans 14 residues. The germline V gene has CDR1 MNHEY and CDR2 SVGAGI. Trimming stripped 3 bases from V and 1 base from J, with 6 bases between. The DNA for the CDR3 is TGTGCCAGCAGTTATTCCGGGAACACCGGGGAGCTGTTTTTT. Amino acids: CASSYSGNTGELFF.

The gene calls are TRBV5-1 and TRBJ2-1; D call uncertain. Germline-derived CDR1 and CDR2 are SGHRS and YFSETQ. This CDR3 is 17 amino acids long. Deletions cut 0 bases from V and 6 bases from J, with 19 bases between. CDR3 nucleotide sequence: TGCGCCAGCAGCTTGGTTTCGGGTATATGGGATTCCAATGAGCAGTTCTTC. The encoded protein is CASSLVSGIWDSNEQFF.

The chain couples TRBV5-4 to TRBJ2-7; no definite D call. V was cut by 1 base and J by 6 bases, with 5 bases left in between. The CDR3 is made up of 11 amino acids. The germline V gene encodes CDR1 SGHNT and CDR2 YYREEE (reference sequence). CDR3 sequence reads: CASSLSVEQYF. CDR3 coding DNA: TGTGCCAGCAGCTTGTCCGTCGAGCAGTACTTC.

This sequence joins TRBV5-1 and TRBJ2-7; D remains ambiguous. Germline CDR1 and CDR2: SGHRS and YFSETQ. V was cut by 0 bases and J by 1 base, with 8 bases left in between. The CDR3 sequence is 14 residues long. CDR3 amino acids: CASSLDLDSYEQYF. The CDR3 bases are TGCGCCAGCAGCTTGGATCTGGATTCCTACGAGCAGTACTTC.

V is TRBV7-3 and J is TRBJ2-2, with TRBD2 matching over 9 bases. The CDR3 runs 15 residues. The V gene end was trimmed by 6 bases and the J gene end by 5 bases; junction bases not matched to a gene: 7. CDR1 is SGHTA, CDR2 FQGTGA, per germline. CDR3 region: CASSAGGPMTGELFF. The CDR3 DNA sequence: TGTGCCAGCAGTGCGGGAGGGCCCATGACCGGGGAGCTGTTTTTT.

This clone was recorded once. The chain couples TRBV11-3 to TRBJ2-6; 8 nucleotides line up with TRBD1. The CDR3 covers 19 residues. With 5 bases clipped from V and 0 bases from J, the junction kept 12 bases outside the gene matches. Germline V gives CDR1 SGHNT, CDR2 YENEEA. The CDR3 loop reads CASSERDRPVGSGANVLTF. CDR3 nucleotides: TGTGCCAGCAGCGAGAGGGACAGGCCTGTAGGCTCTGGGGCCAACGTCCTGACTTTC.

This CDR3 is CASSRGGSPPEQYF. The CDR3 DNA reads TGTGCCAGCAGTAGGGGGGGGAGTCCCCCCGAGCAGTACTTC. J is TRBJ2-7 and V is TRBV9; perhaps TRBD2 as D (7 bases). CDR3 length: 14 amino acids. Trimming took off 5 bases at V and 6 bases at J, with 18 bases between the two ends. Germline V gene data show CDR1 as SGDLS and CDR2 as YYNGEE. Complete variable domain (other parts from reference TRBV9 and TRBJ2-7): DSGVTQTPKHLITATGQRVTLRCSPRSGDLSVYWYQQSLDQGLQFLIQYYNGEERAKGNILERFSAQQFPDLHSELNLSSLELGDSALYFCASSRGGSPPEQYFGPGTRLTVT.

This clone was seen once. This chain connects TRBV5-1 to TRBJ2-7, with a weak D call TRBD1 (6 bases). CDR1 is SGHRS, CDR2 YFSETQ, per germline. Trimming shortened V by 5 bases and J by 2 bases, and 14 bases separated the two germline ends. The CDR3 runs to 14 residues. This chain's CDR3 is CASSLTGTPYEQYF. The DNA for the CDR3 is TGCGCCAGCAGTTTGACCGGGACACCCTACGAGCAGTACTTC. The variable domain in full, with the rest retrieved from reference TRBV5-1 and TRBJ2-7, is KAGVTQTPRYLIKTRGQQVTLSCSPISGHRSVSWYQQTPGQGLQFLFEYFSETQRNKGNFPGRFSGRQFSNSRSEMNVSTLELGDSALYLCASSLTGTPYEQYFGPGTRLTVT.

The gene calls are TRBV25-1 and TRBJ1-2; no clear D. Germline V gene data show CDR1 as MGHDK and CDR2 as SYGVNS. The germline V and J ends were trimmed by 0 bases and 2 bases, with 10 bases remaining between them. The CDR3 covers 15 residues. The CDR3 loop is CASSEYNPGNYGYTF. Written as DNA, the CDR3 is TGTGCCAGCAGTGAATATAATCCAGGAAACTATGGCTACACCTTC.